This T cell receptor (beta chain) was captured by sequencing in a study of blood T cell repertoires in COVID-19. From germline, CDR1 is SNHLY and CDR2 FYNNEI. Trimming took 0 bases from V and 10 from J, leaving 13 bases between them. The CDR3 runs to 15 residues. Data came from immunoSEQ multiplex PCR; TCRdb stores just in-frame clones and leaves some out. This sample has 500,000 or so clones, with approximately 86% found just once. Cohort assignment relied on participant-reported clinical history. This clonotype was obtained from a woman aged 18-29 years who had recovered from COVID-19. Input material: PBMCs or T cells enriched from blood (not recorded which). The J gene is TRBJ1-6, the V gene TRBV2; a possible D gene is TRBD1 (5 bases). The CDR3 region is CASSEAQQAYSPLHF. In DNA form, the CDR3 reads TGTGCCAGCAGTGAAGCGCAACAGGCGTACTCACCCCTCCACTTT.